These 10 T cell receptor beta chains share one sample of origin, sequenced in a study of T-cell reconstitution after alpha-beta-depleted transplantation in children. A TCRbeta library incorporating unique molecular identifiers was prepared. TCRdb reanalysed the PCR reads using MiXCR and keeps one entry per CDR3 protein. The top ten clones hold approximately 5% of a sample with hundreds of thousands of distinct CDR3 sequences, roughly 16% of them seen once. The material was PBMCs, mostly from graft donor cells, obtained 360 days after TCRalphabeta/CD19-depleted stem cell transplant. The receptors were gathered from a male patient aged 10 to 17 who had a stem cell transplant for acute lymphoblastic leukemia, so the T cells may come from the graft donor.

The table lists this clonotype with a few counts. The chain couples TRBV20-1 to TRBJ2-2, with TRBD1 matching over 11 bases. The CDR3 is 14 residues long. The germline gives CDR1 DFQATT, CDR2 SNEGSKA (reference sequence). V lost 5 bases, J lost 6 bases, and 5 bases stayed unmatched. The CDR3 reads CSARAGQGAGELFF. The CDR3 coding sequence is TGCAGTGCTCGCGCGGGACAGGGGGCCGGGGAGCTGTTTTTT.

The genes are TRBV9 and TRBJ2-5; possibly TRBD2 for D (6 bases). Germline CDR1 reads SGDLS; CDR2 reads YYNGEE. This CDR3 region has 16 residues. Trimming left V 4 bases short and J 2 bases short, with 18 bases between. CDR3 amino acids: CASSSNPGLSQETQYF. The CDR3, as DNA: TGTGCCAGCAGCTCCAACCCGGGACTCTCACAAGAGACCCAGTACTTC.

This chain uses TRBV4-1 with TRBJ2-1; D is undetermined. V was clipped by 3 bases and J by 10 bases, with 10 bases between them. This CDR3 is built from 12 residues. The germline CDR1 and CDR2 sequences are MGHRA and YSYEKL. CDR3 bases: TGCGCCAGCAGCCACCTCTTAGGAGAGCAGTTCTTC. This codes for CASSHLLGEQFF.

This clonotype has just a few counts. The V and J genes are TRBV24-1 and TRBJ2-7; TRBD1 agrees at 8 bases. Germline assignment: CDR1 KGHDR and CDR2 SFDVKD. V was clipped by 3 bases and J by 2 bases; unmatched bases: 8. The CDR3 loop spans 16 amino acids. CDR3 in DNA: TGTGCCACCAGTGATCCCACAGGGGGGAAGGCCTACGAGCAGTACTTC. It specifies CATSDPTGGKAYEQYF.

The chain employs TRBV18 and TRBJ1-5, with no clear D. Germline CDR1 reads KGHSH; CDR2 reads LQKENI. The CDR3 spans 14 residues. V lost 2 bases and J 4 bases, leaving 9 bases between the germline ends. CDR3 sequence (DNA): TGTGCCAGCTCACCAAGCTCCCAGAATCAGCCCCAGCATTTT. Protein product: CASSPSSQNQPQHF.

This clonotype was seen a few times. CDR3: CASSPRRTSGRYDTDTQYF. The CDR3 DNA reads TGTGCCAGCAGCCCCCGTCGGACTAGCGGGAGATACGACACAGATACGCAGTATTTT. The chain is built from TRBV11-2 and TRBJ2-3, with 13 bases identical to TRBD2. This CDR3 has 19 amino acids. The germline gives CDR1 SGHAT, CDR2 FQNNGV. The junction had 13 bases not matched to a gene; V was cut back by 5 bases and J by 2 bases.

This clonotype was found a few times. The chain's CDR3 is CASSGADRAETQYF. CDR3 DNA sequence: TGCGCCAGCAGCGGAGCGGACAGGGCCGAGACCCAGTACTTC. This sequence joins TRBV5-1 and TRBJ2-5; 8 bases fit TRBD1. V was clipped by 4 bases and J by 5 bases; unmatched bases: 7. This CDR3 has 14 residues. CDR1 SGHRS and CDR2 YFSETQ come from the germline V gene.

The chain uses TRBV5-1 and TRBJ2-7, with 8 bases aligning to TRBD2. CDR3 length equals 18 residues. The trim removed 2 bases at V and 11 bases at J, leaving 24 bases unmatched. Germline V gene sequence: CDR1 SGHRS, CDR2 YFSETQ. The CDR3 coding sequence is TGCGCCAGCAGCTTCTACCACTGCGGTGCGGGAGGAGATTGTTTAGAGTACTTC. This encodes CASSFYHCGAGGDCLEYF.

This clonotype was observed a few times. The chain is built from TRBV2 and TRBJ2-1, with D perhaps matching TRBD2 (5 bases). There are 16 residues in the CDR3. The germline V gene encodes CDR1 SNHLY and CDR2 FYNNEI. Deletions cut 3 bases from V and 5 bases from J, with 17 bases between. CDR3 protein: CASSDPAEKGDNEQFF. The CDR3 coding sequence is TGTGCCAGCAGTGACCCAGCGGAAAAGGGTGACAATGAGCAGTTCTTC.

The J gene is TRBJ2-5, the V gene TRBV5-5, with 12 bases that match TRBD2. The germline CDR1 and CDR2 sequences are SGHKS and YYEKEE (reference sequence). The CDR3 contains 17 residues. The V and J ends lost 0 bases and 5 bases, in that order; junction bases with no gene match: 8. CDR3 region: CASSLGLAGATRETQYF. CDR3 nucleotide sequence: TGTGCCAGCAGCTTGGGACTAGCGGGAGCCACGAGGGAGACCCAGTACTTC.